One sample yielded the 21 T cell receptor beta chains listed below, sequenced in a study of cytomegalovirus exposure and HLA in healthy donors. Vbeta (60) and Jbeta (13) primers were used in the PCR. Generated by immunoSEQ multiplex PCR, the TCRdb table keeps only in-frame clones and is missing some. The sample records about 110,000 clones, around two thirds being singletons. The sequenced material came from PBMCs. The receptor source for this set is a woman between 35 and 50 years old in good health and CMV-seropositive.

This clone was counted a single time. The rearrangement links TRBV29-1 to TRBJ1-1; D call uncertain. Per germline, CDR1 SQVTM and CDR2 ANQGSEA. The CDR3 has 12 residues. Deletions cut 6 bases from V and 2 bases from J, with 10 bases between. This CDR3 is CSVQRGNTEAFF. In nucleotides, the CDR3 is TGCAGCGTCCAGCGGGGAAACACTGAAGCTTTCTTT.

The chain recombines TRBV7-2 with TRBJ2-3; 8 bases line up with TRBD2. The CDR3 contains 15 residues. The V gene end was trimmed by 3 bases and the J gene end by 6 bases; junction bases not matched to a gene: 8. The germline V gene has CDR1 SGHTA and CDR2 FQGNSA. CDR3 protein: CASSFQRGPGDTQYF. The CDR3 DNA sequence: TGTGCCAGCAGCTTCCAGCGGGGGCCCGGGGATACGCAGTATTTT. The full variable domain, its missing parts supplied by reference TRBV7-2 and TRBJ2-3, is GAGVSQSPSNKVTEKGKDVELRCDPISGHTALYWYRQSLGQGLEFLIYFQGNSAPDKSGLPSDRFSAERTGGSVSTLTIQRTQQEDSAVYLCASSFQRGPGDTQYFGPGTRLTVL.

This clone was counted a few times. The rearrangement joins TRBV5-6 to TRBJ2-3, with TRBD2 matching over 8 bases. Looked up from germline, CDR1 is SGHDT and CDR2 is YYEEEE. Germline trimming cut 0 bases from V and 12 bases from J; bases unmatched to any gene: 3. The CDR3 is 12 residues long. CDR3 in DNA: TGTGCCAGCAGCTTGGAGGGACTAGATCAGTATTTT. This gives the protein CASSLEGLDQYF.

This clone was seen more than once but under ten times. This rearrangement joins TRBV5-4 to TRBJ2-2, with D perhaps matching TRBD2 (5 bases). The CDR3 consists of 14 residues. Looked up from germline, CDR1 is SGHNT and CDR2 is YYREEE (reference sequence). Deletions cut 4 bases from V and 7 bases from J, with 14 bases between. Here the CDR3 reads CASSIDYGSGELFF. The CDR3 nucleotides read TGTGCCAGCAGCATCGATTATGGGAGCGGGGAGCTGTTTTTT.

This rearrangement joins TRBV4-3 to TRBJ1-2; 9 nucleotides match TRBD1. J gave up 4 bases and V 0 bases, and 3 bases lay outside the gene matches. Germline V gene data show CDR1 as LGHNA and CDR2 as YSLEER. The CDR3 contains 15 residues. The CDR3 region is CASSQDGTGLYGYTF. CDR3 in DNA: TGCGCCAGCAGCCAAGATGGGACAGGGCTCTATGGCTACACCTTC.

This chain uses TRBV6-5 with TRBJ2-7, with TRBD2 as a possible D gene (5 bases). V was trimmed by 10 bases and J by 4 bases, leaving 23 bases between them. Germline V lookup: CDR1 MNHEY, CDR2 SVGAGI. The CDR3 length is 15 residues. CDR3 DNA: TGTGCCACCAAAGATCGGGAAACCCTAGGGTACGAGCAGTACTTC. Protein product: CATKDRETLGYEQYF.

The chain links TRBV19 to TRBJ1-1; a weak D match, TRBD1 (5 bases). The CDR3 loop spans 16 amino acids. The germline V and J ends were trimmed by 2 bases and 0 bases, with 13 bases remaining between them. Germline CDR1 is LNHDA and CDR2 is SQIVND (reference sequence). The CDR3 DNA follows: TGTGCCAGTAGTATATATCAGGGATGGTTGAACACTGAAGCTTTCTTT. This gives the protein CASSIYQGWLNTEAFF.

The chain recombines TRBV12-5 with TRBJ2-5; 8 nucleotides match TRBD2. TRBJ2-7 matches the DNA end more closely, so the J call is doubtful. Germline lookup yields CDR1 LGHNT and CDR2 FRNRAP. This CDR3 has 13 amino acids. The CDR3 is CASGLGTSHEQYF. The CDR3 bases are TGTGCTAGTGGTTTGGGGACTAGCCACGAGCAGTACTTC.

CDR3 protein: CASSWGGLAGNNEQFF. The CDR3 nucleotides read TGTGCCAGCAGTTGGGGGGGGCTAGCAGGGAACAATGAGCAGTTCTTC. The chain carries TRBV5-4 and TRBJ2-1, with D tentatively TRBD2 (7 bases). Deletions cut 5 bases from V and 5 bases from J, with 20 bases between. The CDR3 spans 16 residues. The germline V gene has CDR1 SGHNT and CDR2 YYREEE (reference sequence). Full variable domain (outside the CDR3, taken from reference TRBV5-4 and TRBJ2-1): ETGVTQSPTHLIKTRGQQVTLRCSSQSGHNTVSWYQQALGQGPQFIFQYYREEENGRGNFPPRFSGLQFPNYSSELNVNALELDDSALYLCASSWGGLAGNNEQFFGPGTRLTVL.

DNA for the CDR3: TGTGCCAGCAGTCAAACGGGGGATCAGCCCCAGCATTTT. The encoded protein is CASSQTGDQPQHF. This chain links TRBV6-5 with TRBJ1-5, with D possibly TRBD1 on 5 matching bases. V lost 5 bases, J lost 5 bases, and 10 bases lay in between. CDR1 is MNHEY, CDR2 SVGAGI, per germline. The CDR3 contains 13 residues.

Here the CDR3 reads CASNAQGNTEAFF. The CDR3 DNA sequence: TGTGCCAGCAATGCACAGGGGAACACTGAAGCTTTCTTT. V and J are TRBV2 and TRBJ1-1; possible D gene TRBD1, 6 bases. The CDR3 sequence is 13 residues long. The V end lost 7 bases, the J end lost 1 base, and 10 bases lay between the germline ends. Germline lookup yields CDR1 SNHLY and CDR2 FYNNEI.

This clone was picked up one time. The chain recombines TRBV7-3 with TRBJ2-3, with 8 bases aligning to TRBD2. The CDR3 contains 17 residues. CDR1 SGHTA and CDR2 FQGTGA come from the germline V gene. Trimming removed 1 base from V and 6 bases from J; junction bases left unmatched: 12. Written as DNA, the CDR3 is TGTGCCAGCAGCTTAAGCCCCAGGCGGGGGGCATCGGATACGCAGTATTTT. It specifies CASSLSPRRGASDTQYF. The complete variable domain, with remaining parts taken from reference TRBV7-3 and TRBJ2-3, reads GAGVSQTPSNKVTEKGKYVELRCDPISGHTALYWYRQSLGQGPEFLIYFQGTGAADDSGLPNDRFFAVRPEGSVSTLKIQRTERGDSAVYLCASSLSPRRGASDTQYFGPGTRLTVL.

This chain uses TRBV2 with TRBJ2-7; TRBD1 agrees at 9 bases. Trimming at V came to 5 bases and at J to 2 bases, leaving 7 bases not matched to a gene. The CDR3 spans 15 residues. Germline V gene lookup returns CDR1 SNHLY and CDR2 FYNNEI. Written as DNA, the CDR3 is TGTGCCAGCAGTACCCGGGACAGGGTACCCTACGAGCAGTACTTC. Its translation is CASSTRDRVPYEQYF.

This clone was seen a handful of times. The gene calls are TRBV2 and TRBJ2-7, with 7 bases aligning to TRBD1. Losses at the gene ends were 6 bases for V and 5 bases for J; bases not matched to a gene: 7. Germline CDR1 SNHLY, CDR2 FYNNEI. The CDR3 has 13 residues. Here the CDR3 DNA reads TGTGCCAGCAGGTTTACAGGGGTGAACGAGCAGTACTTC. Amino acid sequence: CASRFTGVNEQYF.

Only one count was recorded for this clone. The gene calls are TRBV6-5 and TRBJ1-2; a weak D match, TRBD1 (5 bases). The CDR3 loop spans 14 amino acids. V was clipped by 8 bases and J by 1 base, with 14 bases between them. CDR1 and CDR2 (germline): MNHEY, SVGAGI. The CDR3 bases are TGTGCCAGCGCCCCCCGGGGGGGTAACTATGGCTACACCTTC. Amino acids: CASAPRGGNYGYTF.

This clone was found a few times. The V and J genes are TRBV7-9 and TRBJ2-1; 7 nucleotides match TRBD1. The germline V gene has CDR1 SEHNR and CDR2 FQNEAQ (reference sequence). The CDR3 spans 15 residues. V gave up 0 bases and J gave up 10 bases; unmatched junction bases: 9. The chain's CDR3 is CASSLALKGAGEQFF. In nucleotides, the CDR3 is TGTGCCAGCAGCTTAGCGCTAAAGGGGGCAGGCGAGCAGTTCTTC.

The rearrangement uses TRBV10-2 and TRBJ1-1; D gene uncertain. The CDR3 runs to 13 residues. V was clipped by 4 bases and J by 1 base, with 7 bases between them. Germline V gives CDR1 WSHSY, CDR2 SAAADI. The CDR3 nucleotides read TGCGCCAGCAGTGCAGAGGGGAACACTGAAGCTTTCTTT. Translated, it gives CASSAEGNTEAFF.

A single count supports this clone. This chain connects TRBV21-1 to TRBJ1-5; TRBD1, as called in the table, went unchecked against the DNA. TRBV21-1 counts as a pseudogene. The CDR3 is made up of 17 amino acids. Here the CDR3 DNA reads TGTGCCAGCAGCCAAAGCAGACACAGTTTTAGCAATCAGCCCCAGCATTTT. Its translation: CASSQSRHSFSNQPQHF.

The CDR3 loop is CASTSGQADTQYF. For the CDR3, the DNA is TGTGCCAGTACCTCGGGACAGGCCGATACGCAGTATTTT. The rearrangement joins TRBV19 to TRBJ2-3, with 8 bases that match TRBD1. J gave up 6 bases and V 7 bases, and 6 bases lay outside the gene matches. Germline V gives CDR1 LNHDA, CDR2 SQIVND (reference sequence). The CDR3 has 13 residues.

The J gene is TRBJ1-6, the V gene TRBV9; 9 positions agree with TRBD1. Germline loops: CDR1 SGDLS, CDR2 YYNGEE. This CDR3 comprises 15 residues. V dropped 0 bases and J dropped 6; count of bases not matched to a gene: 1. CDR3 sequence reads: CASSVEGQGNSPLHF. CDR3 DNA sequence: TGTGCCAGCAGCGTAGAGGGACAGGGTAATTCACCCCTCCACTTT.

This chain connects TRBV7-8 to TRBJ2-3, with TRBD1 as a possible D gene (6 bases). This CDR3 comprises 14 residues. The germline V and J ends were trimmed by 5 bases and 2 bases, with 11 bases remaining between them. Germline CDR1 SGHVS, CDR2 FQNEAQ. The CDR3 DNA reads TGTGCCAGCAGCCAGGACAGTTCCACAGATACGCAGTATTTT. This encodes CASSQDSSTDTQYF.